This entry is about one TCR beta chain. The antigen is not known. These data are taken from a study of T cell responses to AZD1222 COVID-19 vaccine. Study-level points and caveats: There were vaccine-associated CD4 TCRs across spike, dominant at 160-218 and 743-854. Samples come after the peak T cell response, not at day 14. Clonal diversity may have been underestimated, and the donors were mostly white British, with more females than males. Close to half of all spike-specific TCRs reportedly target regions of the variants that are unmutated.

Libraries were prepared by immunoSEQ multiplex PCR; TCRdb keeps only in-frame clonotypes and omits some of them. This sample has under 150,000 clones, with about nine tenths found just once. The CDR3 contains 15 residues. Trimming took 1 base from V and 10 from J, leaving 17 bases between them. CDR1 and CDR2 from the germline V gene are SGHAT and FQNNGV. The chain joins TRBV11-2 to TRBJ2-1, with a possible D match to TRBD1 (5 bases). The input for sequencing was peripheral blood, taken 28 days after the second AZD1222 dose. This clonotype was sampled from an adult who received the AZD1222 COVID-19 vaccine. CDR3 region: CASSLAQDGSREQFF. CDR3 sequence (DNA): TGTGCCAGCAGCTTAGCACAGGATGGATCTAGGGAGCAGTTCTTC.